This paragraph covers one T cell receptor (beta chain) sequence. No antigen is known for it. This record comes from a study of shared clonotypes between healthy human individuals. Sequencing was performed with immunoSEQ multiplex PCR; in TCRdb, only in-frame clones are kept and a portion is missing. The data hold approximately 2.3 million clones, with over 85% observed a single time. Trimming took 5 bases from V and 2 from J; bases not matched to a gene: 5. Germline V gene lookup returns CDR1 ENHRY and CDR2 SYGVKD. CDR3 length: 15 residues. Study-wide results and limits: Clonotype sharing among donors, it was expected, would be affected by sequencing depth.

The rearrangement joins TRBV10-3 to TRBJ2-2, with 7 bases that match TRBD1. Sequenced material: naive CD4+ T cells from PBMCs. The subset: CD45RA+ positively selected. The TCR comes from a young man in good health. Some clones in this sample may be carry-over from other donors' samples. The CDR3 sequence is CAISKDRPNTGELFF. In DNA, the CDR3 is TGTGCCATCAGTAAGGACAGGCCTAACACCGGGGAGCTGTTTTTT.